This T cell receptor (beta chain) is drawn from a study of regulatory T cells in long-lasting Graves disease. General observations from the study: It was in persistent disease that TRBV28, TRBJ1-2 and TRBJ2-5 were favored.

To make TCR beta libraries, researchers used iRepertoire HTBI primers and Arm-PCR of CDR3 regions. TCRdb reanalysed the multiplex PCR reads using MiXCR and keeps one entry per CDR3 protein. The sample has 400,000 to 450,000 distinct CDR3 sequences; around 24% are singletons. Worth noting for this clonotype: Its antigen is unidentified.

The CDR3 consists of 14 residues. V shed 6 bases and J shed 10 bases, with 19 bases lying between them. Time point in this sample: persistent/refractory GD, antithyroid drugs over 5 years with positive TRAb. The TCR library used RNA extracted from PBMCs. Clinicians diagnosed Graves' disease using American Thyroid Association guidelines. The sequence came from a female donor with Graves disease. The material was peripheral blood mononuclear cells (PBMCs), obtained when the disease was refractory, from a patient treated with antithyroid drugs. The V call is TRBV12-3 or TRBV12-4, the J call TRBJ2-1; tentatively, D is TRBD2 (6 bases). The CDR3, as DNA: TGTGCCAGCAGCGCGGGGACCGTTCTGTCGGAGCAGTTCTTC. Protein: CASSAGTVLSEQFF.